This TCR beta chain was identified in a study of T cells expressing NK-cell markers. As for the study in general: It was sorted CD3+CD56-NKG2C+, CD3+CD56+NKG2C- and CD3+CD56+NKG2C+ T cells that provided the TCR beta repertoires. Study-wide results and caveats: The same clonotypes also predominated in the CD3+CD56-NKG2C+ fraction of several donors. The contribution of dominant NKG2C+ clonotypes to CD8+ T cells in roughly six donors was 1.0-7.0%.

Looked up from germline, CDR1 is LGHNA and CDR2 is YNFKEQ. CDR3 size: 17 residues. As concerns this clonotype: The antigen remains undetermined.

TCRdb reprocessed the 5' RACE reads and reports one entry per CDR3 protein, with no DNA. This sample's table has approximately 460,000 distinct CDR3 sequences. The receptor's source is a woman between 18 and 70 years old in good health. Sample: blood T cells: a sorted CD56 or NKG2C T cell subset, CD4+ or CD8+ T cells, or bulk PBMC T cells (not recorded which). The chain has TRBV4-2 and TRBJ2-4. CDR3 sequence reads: CASSQVDLRLAKNIQYF.